Presented here are 16 T cell receptor beta chains from one specimen sequenced in a study of breast tumors, draining lymph nodes, adjacent tissues. TCRdb analysed the multiplex PCR reads with MiXCR anew, one entry per CDR3 protein. The sample lists fewer than 90,000 distinct CDR3 sequences, approximately 30% occurring once. Axillary draining lymph nodes of breast cancer patients supplied the node samples. The source material was axillary lymph node tissue. Every receptor here comes from a female donor with breast cancer. Some clones in this sample may be carry-over from other donors' samples.

This clonotype came up many times. The chain has TRBV19 and TRBJ1-5; D possibly corresponds to TRBD1 (6 bases). V was shortened by 1 base and J by 1 base, with 8 bases between the two germline ends. CDR1 is LNHDA, CDR2 SQIVND, per germline (reference sequence). This CDR3 contains 15 residues. The CDR3 DNA follows: TGTGCCAGTAGTATAGTAGGACAGAGCAATCAGCCCCAGCATTTT. Its protein is CASSIVGQSNQPQHF.

This clonotype was detected once. J is TRBJ1-2 and V is TRBV12-3 or TRBV12-4; D unclear. V lost 2 bases to trimming and J lost 8 bases, with 12 bases between them. The CDR3 extends over 13 amino acids. As DNA, the CDR3 is TGTGCCAGCAGTTTAACGGGGAATAGCGGCTACACCTTC. It specifies CASSLTGNSGYTF.

This clonotype was detected many times. V gene TRBV6-4 combines with J gene TRBJ1-2; possibly TRBD1 for D (6 bases). Germline V gene lookup returns CDR1 MRHNA and CDR2 SNTAGT. The CDR3 has 16 amino acids. V lost 6 bases, J lost 6 bases, and 23 bases lay in between. This CDR3 is CASRGFGGASPHGYTF. The CDR3 nucleotides are TGTGCCAGCAGAGGCTTCGGGGGCGCGAGTCCCCATGGCTACACCTTC.

On this clonotype: Its ends do not fully match the called genes, so a read error is possible. The chain employs TRBV6-4 and TRBJ2-7, with D hard to call. Per the germline V gene, CDR1 is MRHNA and CDR2 is SNTAGT. There are 16 residues in the CDR3. The CDR3 protein is CASSHSIRKRSYEQYF. The CDR3 DNA follows: TGTGCCAGCAGTCACTCGATTCGGAAGCGCTCCTACGAGCAGTACTTC.

CDR3 in amino acids: CAWSVWDRGPKISTSDTQYF. For the CDR3, the DNA is TGTGCCTGGAGTGTTTGGGACAGGGGACCAAAAATCTCCACGTCGGATACGCAGTATTTT. The chain carries TRBV30 and TRBJ2-3; 10 bases match TRBD1. The ends lost 0 bases at V and 6 bases at J; junction bases unmatched: 21. CDR1 and CDR2 (germline): GTSNPN, SVGIG (reference sequence). The CDR3 has 20 residues.

This clonotype came up many times. Germline is not matched at one junction end, which may reflect a read error. The rearrangement links TRBV5-1 to TRBJ1-2; D gene uncertain. The CDR3 has 12 residues. The germline V gene encodes CDR1 SGHRS and CDR2 YFSETQ. Here the CDR3 DNA reads TGTGCCAGCAGCTTAGACAACTATGGCTACACCTTC. As protein: CASSLDNYGYTF.

This clonotype was seen at least ten times. The chain uses TRBV19 and TRBJ1-2; D gene ambiguous. Germline CDR1 is LNHDA and CDR2 is SQIVND (reference sequence). V dropped 4 bases and J dropped 0 bases, with 9 bases sitting between them. The CDR3 spans 14 residues. In DNA form, the CDR3 reads TGTGCCAGTAGTAAAAAAGACACTAACTATGGCTACACCTTC. Translated, it gives CASSKKDTNYGYTF. The full variable domain, rest sourced from reference TRBV19 and TRBJ1-2, is DGGITQSPKYLFRKEGQNVTLSCEQNLNHDAMYWYRQDPGQGLRLIYYSQIVNDFQKGDIAEGYSVSREKKESFPLTVTSAQKNPTAFYLCASSKKDTNYGYTFGSGTRLTVV.

This clonotype was counted at least ten times. The chain joins TRBV29-1 to TRBJ2-1; TRBD2 agrees at 12 bases. With V trimmed by 6 bases and J by 4 bases, 13 bases remained unmatched. Germline CDR1 SQVTM, CDR2 ANQGSEA. This CDR3 spans 17 amino acids. The CDR3 loop reads CSVDPLAGGPKYNEQFF. In DNA, the CDR3 is TGCAGCGTGGACCCTCTAGCGGGAGGGCCGAAATACAATGAGCAGTTCTTC.

In the case of this clonotype: Because the CDR3 is missing its conserved closing phenylalanine or tryptophan, this is likely a read error. The chain employs TRBV20-1 and TRBJ1-5, with D tentatively TRBD1 (5 bases). This CDR3 is built from 14 residues. V was trimmed by 5 bases and J by 1 base, leaving 12 bases between them. CDR1 and CDR2 (germline): DFQATT, SNEGSKA (reference sequence). CDR3 region: CSARRGDSNQPQHG. CDR3 in DNA: TGCAGTGCTCGGCGGGGGGACAGCAATCAGCCCCAGCATGGT.

The sample holds many counts of this clonotype. The V and J genes are TRBV20-1 and TRBJ2-5; no definite D call. The germline V gene encodes CDR1 DFQATT and CDR2 SNEGSKA (reference sequence). Between the trimmed V and J ends, which lost 5 bases and 0 bases, there was a span of 4 bases. CDR3 length equals 11 residues. CDR3 in DNA: TGCAGTGCTCAACACCAAGAGACCCAGTACTTC. Translating gives CSAQHQETQYF.

Points on this clonotype: This clone may be a read error of a much larger clone one base away. CDR3 in amino acids: CASLHSIYEQYF. CDR3 DNA: TGTGCCAGCCTGCACTCCATCTACGAGCAGTACTTC. The chain couples TRBV6-2 or TRBV6-3 to TRBJ2-7, with D unresolved. There are 12 residues in the CDR3. V lost 8 bases and J lost 3, with 11 bases in between. Germline CDR1 MNHEY, CDR2 SVGEGT.

A word on this clonotype: A junction end diverges from the germline sequence, so it may reflect a read error. The chain joins TRBV5-1 to TRBJ1-6; tentatively, D is TRBD1 (6 bases). The CDR3 totals 14 residues. The germline V gene encodes CDR1 SGHRS and CDR2 YFSETQ. CDR3 sequence: CASSTGAGDSPLHF. Written as DNA, the CDR3 is TGTGCCAGCAGCACTGGGGCAGGGGATTCCCCCCTCCACTTT.

A remark on this clonotype: No conserved phenylalanine or tryptophan is present at the end of the CDR3, so a read error is the likely explanation. The chain employs TRBV28 and TRBJ2-5; possible D gene TRBD1, 5 bases. The CDR3 extends over 14 amino acids. V lost 3 bases, J lost 3 bases, and 11 bases lay in between. Per germline, CDR1 MDHEN and CDR2 SYDVKM. CDR3 DNA: TGTGCCAGCAGTTTTTTTGGCAGGGAAGAGACCCAGTACCTC. Residues: CASSFFGREETQYL.

The chain is built from TRBV28 and TRBJ1-1; unclear D gene. This CDR3 has 11 amino acids. Germline V gene sequence: CDR1 MDHEN, CDR2 SYDVKM. Trimming cost V 6 bases and J 0 bases, with 2 bases left between them. The chain's CDR3 is CASRLNTEAFF. CDR3 nucleotides: TGTGCCAGCAGGCTGAACACTGAAGCTTTCTTT. The whole variable domain, filled in from reference TRBV28 and TRBJ1-1, reads DVKVTQSSRYLVKRTGEKVFLECVQDMDHENMFWYRQDPGLGLRLIYFSYDVKMKEKGDIPEGYSVSREKKERFSLILESASTNQTSMYLCASRLNTEAFFGQGTRLTVV.

Comment on this clonotype: At one boundary the junction diverges from the germline segment, which might be a read error. The chain is built from TRBV7-6 and TRBJ1-5; D unresolved. This CDR3 has 15 residues. Germline-derived CDR1 and CDR2 are SGHVS and FNYEAQ. CDR3 sequence reads: CASSLNTGINQPQNF. CDR3 in DNA: TGTGCCAGCAGCTTGAACACGGGAATCAATCAGCCCCAGAATTTT.

The chain is built from TRBV5-6 and TRBJ2-5; TRBD1 aligns across 10 bases. Trimming removed 1 base from V and 6 bases from J; junction bases left unmatched: 15. The CDR3 consists of 18 residues. The V gene's germline CDR1 is SGHDT and CDR2 YYEEEE. CDR3 in DNA: TGTGCCAGCAGCTTGTTTCCTCTCGGACAGGGGGGAACAAAGACCCAGTACTTC. Translation: CASSLFPLGQGGTKTQYF.